This TCR beta chain is drawn from a study of T cells in Graves' hyperthyroidism and ophthalmopathy. General study points: Ophthalmopathy was model-predicted a median about 7.1 months pre-onset. A model of 13 V-J features distinguished ophthalmopathy from stable hyperthyroidism.

Losses at the gene ends were 5 bases for V and 6 bases for J; bases not matched to a gene: 14. Germline V CDR1 and CDR2: SGHAT, FQNNGV. This CDR3 is 17 amino acids long. The source material, RNA transcripts, was used to amplify TCR beta CDR3 regions. First-round RT-PCR with HTBI primers amplified the TCR CDR3 region. MiXCR was run by TCRdb on the multiplex PCR reads, yielding one entry per CDR3 protein. Among 450,000 to 650,000 distinct CDR3 sequences, 12% to 15% were seen once, and the ten largest hold 7.1%. This clonotype was counted a few times. No antigen is known for it. The sequence derives from a woman between 18 and 29 years old with Graves' ophthalmopathy. Sequenced input: blood. The rearrangement joins TRBV11-2 to TRBJ2-1, with TRBD2 matching over 9 bases. The CDR3 region is CASSVIKSGRYPNEQFF. DNA for the CDR3: TGTGCCAGCAGCGTAATTAAAAGCGGGAGGTACCCCAATGAGCAGTTCTTC.